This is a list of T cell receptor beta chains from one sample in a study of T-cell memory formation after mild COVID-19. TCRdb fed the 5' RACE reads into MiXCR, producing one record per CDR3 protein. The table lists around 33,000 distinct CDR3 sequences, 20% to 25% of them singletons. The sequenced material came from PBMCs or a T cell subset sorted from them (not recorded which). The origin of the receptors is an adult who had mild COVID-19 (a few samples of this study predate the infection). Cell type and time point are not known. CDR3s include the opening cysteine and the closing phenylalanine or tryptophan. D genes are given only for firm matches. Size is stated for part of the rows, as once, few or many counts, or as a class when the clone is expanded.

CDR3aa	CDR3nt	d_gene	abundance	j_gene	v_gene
CASSFAGPTSGSLGEQFF	TGTGCCAGCAGCTTCGCTGGTCCAACTAGCGGGAGTTTGGGTGAGCAGTTCTTC	TRBD2	many	TRBJ2-1	TRBV7-8
CATSDLAGYNEQFF	TGTGCCACCAGTGATTTAGCCGGTTACAATGAGCAGTTCTTC	.	.	TRBJ2-1	TRBV24-1
CSARFSPGQGTASSTDTQYF	TGCAGTGCTAGATTTAGCCCGGGACAGGGAACAGCCTCTAGCACAGATACGCAGTATTTT	TRBD1	many	TRBJ2-3	TRBV20-1
CASSQPRTEMFQETQYF	TGTGCCAGCAGCCAACCCCGGACGGAGATGTTCCAAGAGACCCAGTACTTC	.	.	TRBJ2-5	TRBV12-3/TRBV12-4
CASSFSGTYEQYF	TGTGCCAGCAGTTTTAGCGGAACTTACGAGCAGTACTTC	.	medium-sized	TRBJ2-7	TRBV12-3/TRBV12-4
CASSSTATYEQYF	TGTGCCAGCAGCTCGACAGCAACCTACGAGCAGTACTTC	.	few	TRBJ2-7	TRBV7-9
CASSWVSGGSDTQYF	TGTGCCAGCAGCTGGGTGTCGGGGGGGTCAGATACGCAGTATTTT	TRBD2	many	TRBJ2-3	TRBV7-2
CSVGRGHNEQFF	TGCAGCGTCGGGCGGGGTCACAATGAGCAGTTCTTC	.	medium-sized	TRBJ2-1	TRBV29-1
CASSPQGYEQYF	TGTGCCAGCAGCCCACAGGGGTACGAGCAGTACTTC	TRBD1	many	TRBJ2-7	TRBV3-1
CATGQYNEQFF	TGTGCCACGGGACAATACAATGAGCAGTTCTTC	.	.	TRBJ2-1	TRBV24-1
CASSQDRSGDYGYTF	TGCGCCAGCAGCCAAGATCGCAGCGGGGACTATGGCTACACCTTC	.	many	TRBJ1-2	TRBV4-3
CASSSDSQETQYF	TGTGCCAGCAGTTCGGACTCCCAAGAGACCCAGTACTTC	.	.	TRBJ2-5	TRBV6-5
CASSLSTLLAAGKLFF	TGTGCCAGCAGCTTATCGACTCTGCTAGCAGCGGGAAAACTGTTTTTT	.	many	TRBJ1-4	TRBV7-2
CASSFKASATEAFF	TGTGCCAGCAGCTTCAAGGCCTCGGCCACTGAAGCTTTCTTT	.	many	TRBJ1-1	TRBV5-5
CASSSSARTYNEQFF	TGTGCCAGCAGCTCCAGCGCGAGGACCTACAATGAGCAGTTCTTC	.	.	TRBJ2-1	TRBV9
CASSLAPENTEAFF	TGTGCCAGCAGCTTGGCACCAGAGAACACTGAAGCTTTCTTT	.	.	TRBJ1-1	TRBV5-5
CASSPTGVGGGGYTF	TGTGCCAGCAGTCCCACAGGCGTAGGGGGAGGGGGCTACACCTTC	.	many	TRBJ1-2	TRBV27
CASSLRQGGTQYF	TGTGCCAGCAGCTTACGACAGGGAGGGACCCAGTACTTC	.	many	TRBJ2-5	TRBV7-2
CASSSPSSSYEQYF	TGCGCCAGCAGCTCCCCCTCGAGCTCCTACGAGCAGTACTTC	.	many	TRBJ2-7	TRBV5-1
CASSPGPGADTQYF	TGTGCCAGCAGCCCCGGGCCAGGCGCAGATACGCAGTATTTT	.	.	TRBJ2-3	TRBV5-4
CASTLGTDYYGYTF	TGTGCCAGCACCTTGGGGACGGATTACTATGGCTACACCTTC	.	many	TRBJ1-2	TRBV28
CASSSSTGGPYEQYF	TGTGCCAGCAGTTCCTCGACAGGGGGTCCCTACGAGCAGTACTTC	TRBD1	many	TRBJ2-7	TRBV6-5
CASSLEDSFNEQFF	TGCGCCAGCAGCTTGGAGGACAGTTTTAATGAGCAGTTCTTC	.	many	TRBJ2-1	TRBV5-1